In its sample, the clone carrying this T cell receptor (beta chain) was seen once. Clones were sequenced by immunoSEQ multiplex PCR, and TCRdb holds only the in-frame ones, with some missing. The table lists about 350,000 clones, approximately 90% of them singletons, with just under 5% in the top ten. This sample is drawn from a study of Ad26.COV2.S vaccination and SARS-CoV-2 variants. Treatment reported: roughly 18 received Ad26.COV2.S at low or high dose, single or two shots; about 5 received placebo; per-sample allocation not given. The investigators took samples on day 63 after the first vaccine or placebo injection. This CDR3 comprises 17 residues. From germline, CDR1 is LGHNT and CDR2 FRNRAP. Trimming took 3 bases from V and 0 from J, leaving 15 bases between them.

This material consisted of peripheral blood, taken in a trial of Ad26.COV2.S vaccine versus placebo. This chain uses TRBV12-5 with TRBJ2-1; tentative D call: TRBD1 (5 bases). The sequence was obtained from a person aged 18-65 years who received the Ad26.COV2.S COVID-19 vaccine or a placebo. DNA of the CDR3: TGTGCTAGTGGTTTCCGACAGCTGTTAAGCTCCTACAATGAGCAGTTCTTC. This translates into CASGFRQLLSSYNEQFF.